What follows are 11 T cell receptor beta chains derived from one specimen sequenced in a study of CXCR3-negative and CXCR3-positive naive CD8 T cells. TRB cDNA libraries were made by UMI-labeled 5' RACE. TCRdb reprocessed the 5' RACE reads and stores each CDR3 protein as one record, lacking DNA. Its table lists some 61,000 distinct CDR3 sequences. The specimen sequenced was naive CXCR3- CD8+ T cells from blood. Subset indicated: CD45RO-CCR7+CD27+CD95- naive CD8+ T cells lacking CXCR3 (TNR3-). The receptors derive from a human donor in good health. Some clones in this sample may be carry-over from other donors' samples.

This rearrangement joins TRBV6-6 to TRBJ2-1. The CDR3 extends over 12 amino acids. In germline, CDR1 is MNHNY, CDR2 SVGAGI (reference sequence). The CDR3 sequence is CASSYTTNEQFF.

The chain's CDR3 is CASSLTHGEADTQYF. V usage is TRBV7-2 and J usage is TRBJ2-3; TCRdb gives TRBD2 as the D gene, but with no DNA this cannot be confirmed. This CDR3 is built from 15 residues. In germline, CDR1 is SGHTA, CDR2 FQGNSA.

J is TRBJ1-2 and V is TRBV15. CDR1 and CDR2 (germline): LNHNV, YYDKDF (reference sequence). The CDR3 covers 13 residues. CDR3: CATSTSRDYGYTF.

V usage is TRBV20-1 and J usage is TRBJ2-7; TCRdb picks TRBD1, but there is no DNA to check that call. The CDR3 is made up of 13 amino acids. From germline, CDR1 is DFQATT and CDR2 SNEGSKA (reference sequence). This CDR3 reads CSARGDREYEQYF.

V is TRBV15 and J is TRBJ2-4; TCRdb gives TRBD1 as the D gene, but with no DNA this cannot be confirmed. Germline V gene sequence: CDR1 LNHNV, CDR2 YYDKDF (reference sequence). The CDR3 is made up of 16 amino acids. CDR3: CATSRGWGRGTNIQYF.

J is TRBJ1-2 and V is TRBV20-1; the D call of TRBD1 rests on TCRdb alone, since no DNA is present to check it. Germline V gene data show CDR1 as DFQATT and CDR2 as SNEGSKA (reference sequence). The CDR3 has 12 residues. The CDR3: CSAYGGNYGHTF.

The chain has TRBV6-5 and TRBJ1-5. Germline lookup yields CDR1 MNHEY and CDR2 SVGAGI. The CDR3 runs 13 residues. Here the CDR3 reads CASSSSSWQPQHF.

The V and J genes are TRBV12-3 or TRBV12-4 and TRBJ1-1; TCRdb names TRBD1, which stays unverified in the absence of DNA. This CDR3 has 16 amino acids. The CDR3 loop reads CASSFGRGSMNTEAFF.

The rearrangement joins TRBV7-8 to TRBJ2-1; absent DNA, TCRdb's TRBD1 call cannot be checked. This CDR3 is built from 16 residues. The germline gives CDR1 SGHVS, CDR2 FQNEAQ. The CDR3 loop is CASSLAGGLPLNEQFF.

This chain connects TRBV2 to TRBJ2-2; TCRdb designates TRBD2, a call that cannot be tested without DNA. This CDR3 region has 15 residues. CDR1 is SNHLY and CDR2 is FYNNEI in the germline V gene. The CDR3: CASSSLLAGTGELFF. Full variable domain (outside the CDR3, taken from reference TRBV2 and TRBJ2-2): EPEVTQTPSHQVTQMGQEVILRCVPISNHLYFYWYRQILGQKVEFLVSFYNNEISEKSEIFDDQFSVERPDGSNFTLKIRSTKLEDSAMYFCASSSLLAGTGELFFGEGSRLTVL.

This chain connects TRBV5-1 to TRBJ1-4; absent DNA, TCRdb's TRBD1 call cannot be checked. This CDR3 has 16 residues. CDR1 and CDR2 from the germline V gene are SGHRS and YFSETQ. The CDR3 region is CASSLSGDSSNEKLFF.